A selection of T cell receptor beta chains follows, all from one sample in a study of T-cell memory formation after mild COVID-19. TCRdb re-called the 5' RACE reads with MiXCR, one entry per CDR3 protein. The profile shows 450,000 to 700,000 distinct CDR3 sequences, over 15% of them singletons. The material sequenced was PBMCs or a T cell subset sorted from them (not recorded which). These receptors were taken from an adult woman who had mild COVID-19 (a few samples of this study predate the infection). Cell type and time point are not known. Each CDR3 is given with its conserved first and last residue. A D gene is named only where the DNA matches it firmly. The size entry is marked missing in some rows and otherwise reads once, few, many or a size class.

j_call	v_call	d_call	clone_size	cdr3_aa	cdr3_nt
TRBJ2-6	TRBV7-2	.	many	CASSLGGSGANVLTF	TGTGCCAGCAGCTTAGGGGGCTCTGGGGCCAACGTCCTGACTTTC
TRBJ2-3	TRBV20-1	.	.	CSARGRANLDTQYF	TGCAGTGCTAGGGGGCGGGCAAATTTGGATACGCAGTATTTT
TRBJ1-3	TRBV25-1	.	.	CASTRAGDRRGNTIYF	TGTGCCAGCACGCGGGCAGGAGACAGGAGAGGAAACACCATATATTTT
TRBJ2-1	TRBV5-1	TRBD2	few	CASSLISSGTLRFF	TGCGCCAGCAGCTTGATTTCTAGCGGGACATTAAGATTCTTC
TRBJ2-4	TRBV5-1	.	few	CASSKDRELAKNIQYF	TGCGCCAGCAGCAAGGACAGAGAACTAGCCAAAAACATTCAGTACTTC
TRBJ2-7	TRBV7-9	.	.	CASSVPGVHLYEQYF	TGTGCCAGCAGCGTACCGGGAGTACACCTTTACGAGCAGTACTTC
TRBJ2-2	TRBV7-6	TRBD2	.	CASSLRLAKAGELFF	TGTGCCAGCAGCTTACGACTAGCTAAGGCCGGGGAGCTGTTTTTT
TRBJ1-6	TRBV20-1	.	.	CSARDRRVGSHRNSPLHF	TGCAGTGCTAGAGATCGGAGGGTGGGGTCCCATCGGAATTCACCCCTCCACTTT
TRBJ2-1	TRBV29-1	.	many	CSVERTLSSYNEQFF	TGCAGCGTTGAGAGGACTCTGAGCTCCTACAATGAGCAGTTCTTC
TRBJ2-5	TRBV24-1	.	once	CATSDASRTTKETQYF	TGTGCCACCAGTGACGCCTCACGGACAACGAAAGAGACCCAGTACTTC
TRBJ1-2	TRBV5-1	.	few	CASSLTGVNYGYTF	TGCGCCAGCAGCTTGACGGGAGTTAACTATGGCTACACCTTC
TRBJ2-3	TRBV9	TRBD2	few	CASSVGGAGGGQDTQYF	TGTGCCAGCAGCGTAGGTGGAGCGGGAGGGGGACAAGATACGCAGTATTTT
TRBJ1-2	TRBV11-2	.	.	CASSHAGSYGYTF	TGTGCCAGCAGTCACGCAGGTTCTTATGGCTACACCTTC
TRBJ2-7	TRBV20-1	.	.	CSAGGGSGTYEQYF	TGCAGTGCTGGGGGCGGGAGTGGAACCTACGAGCAGTACTTC
TRBJ2-7	TRBV27	.	.	CASSLVGPRYEQYF	TGTGCCAGCAGTTTGGTAGGTCCGCGTTACGAGCAGTACTTC
TRBJ2-2	TRBV27	.	many	CATGGANTGELFF	TGTGCCACCGGCGGGGCGAACACCGGGGAGCTGTTTTTT
TRBJ2-7	TRBV20-1	TRBD2	.	CSAPGLAYEQYF	TGCAGTGCCCCGGGACTAGCCTACGAGCAGTACTTC
TRBJ1-3	TRBV7-9	.	few	CASSAPLGTHGNTIYF	TGTGCCAGCAGCGCACCTCTTGGAACTCATGGAAACACCATATATTTT
TRBJ2-7	TRBV12-3/TRBV12-4	.	.	CATTTRDSLYEQYF	TGTGCCACGACTACGCGGGACAGTTTATACGAGCAGTACTTC
TRBJ2-3	TRBV5-1	.	few	CASSLGAGAYSTDTQYF	TGCGCCAGCAGCTTGGGTGCTGGAGCCTATAGCACAGATACGCAGTATTTT
TRBJ1-2	TRBV20-1	.	few	CSAMGTADNYGYTF	TGCAGTGCTATGGGGACCGCCGATAACTATGGCTACACCTTC
TRBJ2-5	TRBV11-2	.	once	CASSLRGGEWGETQYF	TGTGCCAGCAGCCTTAGAGGCGGCGAATGGGGAGAGACCCAGTACTTC
TRBJ2-7	TRBV7-6	TRBD1	.	CASSETGGRSYEQYF	TGTGCCAGCAGCGAGACAGGGGGCCGTTCCTACGAGCAGTACTTC
TRBJ1-4	TRBV18	TRBD1	.	CASSPRQGAVTNEKLFF	TGTGCCAGCTCACCGAGACAGGGTGCGGTAACTAATGAAAAACTGTTTTTT
TRBJ2-2	TRBV5-1	.	many	CASSSRANGELFF	TGCGCCAGCAGCTCCAGGGCGAACGGGGAGCTGTTTTTT
TRBJ2-2	TRBV5-1	.	.	CASSSDLGRRAGELFF	TGCGCCAGCAGCTCAGACCTAGGGAGACGGGCCGGGGAGCTGTTTTTT
TRBJ2-7	TRBV5-6	.	few	CASSLFFEQYF	TGTGCCAGCAGCTTGTTTTTCGAGCAGTACTTC
TRBJ2-4	TRBV6-5	.	.	CASSYSNIQYF	TGTGCCAGCAGTTACTCAAACATTCAGTACTTC
TRBJ1-5	TRBV11-2	TRBD1	.	CASSLGRTGVQPQHF	TGTGCCAGCAGCTTAGGAAGGACAGGGGTTCAGCCCCAGCATTTT
TRBJ1-2	TRBV20-1	.	few	CSAEVQAQRTF	TGCAGTGCTGAAGTACAGGCCCAACGCACCTTC
TRBJ2-1	TRBV12-3/TRBV12-4	.	many	CASTPLPGHEQFF	TGTGCCAGCACCCCCCTGCCGGGTCATGAGCAGTTCTTC
TRBJ1-5	TRBV18	TRBD1	.	CASSPVKAGGLYQPQHF	TGTGCCAGCTCACCAGTCAAGGCAGGGGGCTTGTATCAGCCCCAGCATTTT
TRBJ1-1	TRBV7-9	.	few	CASSNPSLRGRGDTEAFF	TGTGCCAGCAGCAACCCAAGCCTCCGGGGCAGGGGAGACACTGAAGCTTTCTTT
TRBJ2-5	TRBV14	.	.	CASSKLGTGVQETQYF	TGTGCCAGCAGCAAACTGGGAACGGGGGTACAGGAGACCCAGTACTTC
TRBJ2-5	TRBV5-1	TRBD1	.	CASSLQGIEETQYF	TGCGCCAGCAGCCTACAGGGGATCGAAGAGACCCAGTACTTC
TRBJ2-7	TRBV5-1	.	.	CASSLGGQPGHGSYEQYF	TGCGCCAGCAGCTTGGGGGGCCAGCCCGGACATGGCTCCTACGAGCAGTACTTC
TRBJ1-6	TRBV5-5	.	.	CASSLLYLGGEGNSPLHF	TGTGCCAGCAGCTTACTCTATCTGGGAGGGGAAGGTAATTCACCCCTCCACTTT
TRBJ2-1	TRBV29-1	.	few	CSVGAGNEQFF	TGCAGCGTTGGGGCAGGTAATGAGCAGTTCTTC
TRBJ2-4	TRBV7-2	.	few	CASRGGAKNIQYF	TGTGCCAGCAGGGGGGGAGCCAAAAACATTCAGTACTTC
TRBJ2-1	TRBV6-1	TRBD2	.	CASRASGTNEQFF	TGTGCCAGCAGGGCTAGCGGGACCAATGAGCAGTTCTTC
TRBJ1-1	TRBV20-1	.	.	CSASKGRMNTEAFF	TGCAGTGCTAGTAAGGGGAGGATGAACACTGAAGCTTTCTTT
TRBJ2-1	TRBV20-1	TRBD1	few	CSANEGAHNNEQFF	TGCAGTGCTAATGAGGGGGCGCATAACAATGAGCAGTTCTTC
TRBJ2-5	TRBV25-1	.	few	CASERGETQYF	TGTGCCAGCGAACGCGGGGAGACCCAGTACTTC
TRBJ2-7	TRBV7-9	TRBD1	few	CASSSQDRDRSYEQYF	TGTGCCAGCAGCTCTCAAGACCGGGACAGGTCCTACGAGCAGTACTTC
TRBJ2-7	TRBV7-9	.	.	CASSLGMAPYEQYF	TGTGCCAGCAGTCTGGGTATGGCACCCTACGAGCAGTACTTC
TRBJ2-7	TRBV12-3/TRBV12-4	.	many	CASSSPSVGSYEQYF	TGTGCCAGCAGTTCCCCGTCTGTAGGGTCTTACGAGCAGTACTTC
TRBJ2-7	TRBV20-1	.	.	CSARREFYEQYF	TGCAGTGCTAGGAGGGAGTTCTACGAGCAGTACTTC
TRBJ1-1	TRBV4-3	.	few	CASSHPSGVEAFF	TGCGCCAGCAGCCACCCCTCGGGAGTGGAAGCTTTCTTT
TRBJ2-7	TRBV30	.	.	CACRGGRSYEQYF	TGTGCCTGCCGAGGGGGGCGCTCCTACGAGCAGTACTTC